These T cell receptor beta chains were read from a single sample in a study of control samples from healthy donors and cancer patients. TCRdb keeps only in-frame clones here, not all; method: immunoSEQ multiplex PCR. The table lists about 160,000 clones, about 94% of them singletons. The source material was blood. All receptors derive from a woman aged 40 to 50 in good health. CDR3s include the opening cysteine and the closing phenylalanine or tryptophan. D genes are given only for firm matches. Size tells how often a clone was seen (once, few, many) or the class of an expanded clone, and some rows leave it out.

TRBJ2-3 | - | 15 | TRBV5-1 | - | CASSYQSSPTDTQYF | TGCGCCAGCAGCTATCAGTCTTCTCCCACAGATACGCAGTATTTT
TRBJ2-7 | - | 13 | TRBV27 | TRBD2 | CASSLSLAAEQYF | TGTGCCAGCAGCTTATCCCTAGCGGCCGAGCAGTACTTC
TRBJ1-1 | - | 14 | TRBV4-2 | - | CASSQPRANTEAFF | TGTGCCAGCAGCCAACCGCGAGCGAACACTGAAGCTTTCTTT
TRBJ2-7 | - | 15 | TRBV2 | TRBD1 | CASRTGQDSSYEQYF | TGTGCCAGCAGGACCGGACAGGACAGCTCCTACGAGCAGTACTTC
TRBJ1-2 | - | 11 | TRBV28 | - | CATDAQIGYTF | TGTGCCACCGACGCCCAGATTGGCTACACCTTC
TRBJ1-1 | once | 13 | TRBV9 | - | CASSVVRDTEAFF | TGTGCCAGCAGCGTAGTCAGGGACACTGAAGCTTTCTTT
TRBJ2-3 | - | 17 | TRBV5-1 | TRBD2 | CASSSTPGLAGGNTQYF | TGCGCCAGCAGCTCAACCCCGGGACTAGCGGGGGGCAATACGCAGTATTTT
TRBJ1-2 | - | 17 | TRBV6-2/TRBV6-3 | - | CASSPDWRARAFDGYTF | TGTGCCAGCAGCCCCGATTGGAGGGCGCGCGCTTTTGATGGCTACACCTTC
TRBJ1-1 | - | 13 | TRBV14 | - | CASSQAPGTEAFF | TGTGCCAGCAGCCAAGCCCCCGGCACTGAAGCTTTCTTT
TRBJ2-3 | - | 17 | TRBV9 | - | CASSAAGTLISTDTQYF | TGTGCCAGCAGCGCCGCCGGGACACTGATTAGCACAGATACGCAGTATTTT
TRBJ1-1 | - | 14 | TRBV30 | - | CAWSGGRGNTEAFF | TGTGCCTGGAGCGGGGGTAGGGGGAACACTGAAGCTTTCTTT
TRBJ2-5 | - | 15 | TRBV6-5 | TRBD2 | CASSSLGSGGETQYF | TGTGCCAGCAGTTCCCTAGGTAGCGGGGGGGAGACCCAGTACTTC
TRBJ1-1 | - | 14 | TRBV2 | TRBD1 | CASSERVGQSEAFF | TGTGCCAGCAGTGAAAGGGTGGGACAGAGTGAAGCTTTCTTT
TRBJ1-6 | - | 16 | TRBV27 | TRBD1 | CASSSLGQVRNSPLHF | TGTGCCAGCAGTTCCCTTGGACAGGTACGGAATTCACCCCTCCACTTT
TRBJ1-2 | - | 14 | TRBV6-2/TRBV6-3 | TRBD1 | CASSVPGQINGYTF | TGTGCCAGCAGTGTACCGGGACAGATAAATGGCTACACCTTC
TRBJ2-1 | - | 12 | TRBV24-1 | TRBD1 | CATSDRTGEQFF | TGTGCCACCAGTGATCGGACAGGTGAGCAGTTCTTC
TRBJ1-4 | - | 12 | TRBV6-7 | - | CASLATNEKLFF | TGTGCCAGTCTGGCAACTAATGAAAAACTGTTTTTT
TRBJ2-2 | once | 14 | TRBV19 | - | CASSFRGNTGELFF | TGTGCCAGTAGTTTTAGGGGGAACACCGGGGAGCTGTTTTTT
TRBJ1-3 | - | 16 | TRBV19 | - | CASSLRPAEPGNTIYF | TGTGCCAGTAGTTTGAGACCCGCCGAGCCCGGAAACACCATATATTTT
TRBJ1-1 | - | 13 | TRBV11-3 | - | CASSRMSDTEAFF | TGTGCCAGCAGTCGTATGTCGGACACTGAAGCTTTCTTT
TRBJ2-7 | - | 14 | TRBV18 | - | CASSPQGTRGEQYF | TGTGCCAGCTCACCACAAGGGACCCGAGGCGAGCAGTACTTC
TRBJ1-5 | - | 14 | TRBV5-6 | - | CASSFTGLNQPQHF | TGTGCCAGCAGCTTCACCGGTCTCAATCAGCCCCAGCATTTT
TRBJ1-5 | once | 14 | TRBV7-9 | - | CASSPGERIQPQHF | TGTGCCAGCAGCCCAGGGGAGCGAATTCAGCCCCAGCATTTT
TRBJ2-7 | - | 15 | TRBV7-9 | TRBD2 | CASSPVSGRAHEQYF | TGTGCCAGCAGCCCGGTTAGCGGGAGGGCCCACGAGCAGTACTTC
TRBJ2-5 | - | 15 | TRBV18 | - | CASSPRWGLQETQYF | TGTGCCAGCTCACCCCGTTGGGGCCTCCAAGAGACCCAGTACTTC
TRBJ1-5 | - | 13 | TRBV2 | - | CASSEAGRGPQHF | TGTGCCAGCAGTGAAGCAGGTCGCGGGCCCCAGCATTTT
TRBJ1-5 | - | 15 | TRBV6-5 | TRBD1 | CASSSQGAGGQPQHF | TGTGCCAGCAGTAGCCAGGGGGCGGGGGGTCAGCCCCAGCATTTT
TRBJ2-3 | - | 14 | TRBV7-9 | - | CASSLGGAGDTQYF | TGTGCCAGCAGCTTAGGGGGGGCTGGAGATACGCAGTATTTT
TRBJ1-4 | - | 14 | TRBV9 | - | CASSAGISDEKLFF | TGTGCCAGCAGCGCCGGGATTTCGGATGAAAAACTGTTTTTT
TRBJ2-5 | once | 13 | TRBV29-1 | - | CSVLETREETQYF | TGCAGCGTTCTAGAGACTAGGGAAGAGACCCAGTACTTC
TRBJ1-1 | - | 11 | TRBV20-1 | TRBD1 | CSQGGGTEAFF | TGCAGTCAGGGGGGTGGGACTGAAGCTTTCTTT
TRBJ1-2 | - | 14 | TRBV6-6 | TRBD1 | CASSDREANYGYTF | TGTGCCAGCAGTGACAGGGAAGCTAACTATGGCTACACCTTC
TRBJ1-4 | - | 13 | TRBV2 | TRBD1 | CARARGRGEKLFF | TGTGCCAGGGCCAGGGGGCGGGGTGAAAAACTGTTTTTT
TRBJ1-2 | - | 15 | TRBV5-4 | - | CASSSLIRVKDGYTF | TGTGCCAGCAGCTCATTAATTCGGGTCAAGGATGGCTACACCTTC
TRBJ1-3 | - | 16 | TRBV6-2/TRBV6-3 | - | CASSYSPASSGNTIYF | TGTGCCAGCAGTTACTCTCCTGCGAGCTCTGGAAACACCATATATTTT
TRBJ2-7 | once | 14 | TRBV5-1 | - | CASSFNRGSDEQYF | TGCGCCAGCAGCTTCAACAGAGGTTCCGACGAGCAGTACTTC
TRBJ2-2 | - | 16 | TRBV19 | TRBD1 | CASSIGQGTNTGELFF | TGTGCCAGTAGTATAGGACAGGGAACGAACACCGGGGAGCTGTTTTTT
TRBJ1-1 | - | 13 | TRBV6-5 | TRBD1 | CASSLRGAGEAFF | TGTGCCAGCAGCCTCAGGGGGGCTGGTGAAGCTTTCTTT
TRBJ2-5 | - | 16 | TRBV7-2 | - | CASSLELQGGQETQYF | TGTGCCAGCAGCTTAGAGCTCCAGGGGGGACAAGAGACCCAGTACTTC
TRBJ1-5 | - | 14 | TRBV6-5 | TRBD1 | CASINRGPNQPQHF | TGTGCCAGCATCAACAGGGGGCCGAATCAGCCCCAGCATTTT
TRBJ1-1 | - | 14 | TRBV9 | - | CASGVDIANTEAFF | TGTGCCAGCGGCGTAGATATAGCCAACACTGAAGCTTTCTTT
TRBJ1-4 | - | 18 | TRBV7-9 | - | CASSLVARPREANEKLFF | TGTGCCAGCAGCTTAGTCGCCAGGCCCCGGGAAGCTAATGAAAAACTGTTTTTT
TRBJ2-3 | - | 14 | TRBV19 | - | CASSSLSSTDTQYF | TGTGCCAGTAGTTCCTTGTCTAGCACAGATACGCAGTATTTT
TRBJ1-5 | - | 16 | TRBV6-2/TRBV6-3 | TRBD1 | CASSLTGTESNQPQHF | TGTGCCAGCAGCCTCACCGGGACAGAAAGCAATCAGCCCCAGCATTTT
TRBJ1-6 | - | 16 | TRBV11-2 | TRBD1 | CASSLQGASYNSPLHF | TGTGCCAGCAGCCTACAGGGGGCTTCCTATAATTCACCCCTCCACTTT
TRBJ1-4 | - | 15 | TRBV6-5 | TRBD1 | CASSSAGQGDEKLFF | TGTGCCAGCAGTTCCGCGGGACAGGGGGATGAAAAACTGTTTTTT
TRBJ1-1 | - | 14 | TRBV5-1 | - | CASSLSGLNTEAFF | TGCGCCAGCAGCTTGTCAGGGCTGAACACTGAAGCTTTCTTT
TRBJ2-6 | once | 13 | TRBV19 | - | CASSITGANVLTF | TGTGCCAGTAGTATCACAGGGGCCAACGTCCTGACTTTC
TRBJ1-2 | once | 14 | TRBV25-1 | TRBD1 | CASSRDSRNYGYTF | TGTGCCAGCAGTCGGGACAGCCGCAACTATGGCTACACCTTC
TRBJ2-1 | - | 14 | TRBV19 | TRBD2 | CASRGGSGYNEQFF | TGTGCCAGTAGAGGCGGGAGTGGATACAATGAGCAGTTCTTC
TRBJ2-7 | - | 16 | TRBV25-1 | TRBD2 | CASSEGGTPGTYEQYF | TGTGCCAGCAGTGAGGGGGGGACCCCAGGGACCTACGAGCAGTACTTC